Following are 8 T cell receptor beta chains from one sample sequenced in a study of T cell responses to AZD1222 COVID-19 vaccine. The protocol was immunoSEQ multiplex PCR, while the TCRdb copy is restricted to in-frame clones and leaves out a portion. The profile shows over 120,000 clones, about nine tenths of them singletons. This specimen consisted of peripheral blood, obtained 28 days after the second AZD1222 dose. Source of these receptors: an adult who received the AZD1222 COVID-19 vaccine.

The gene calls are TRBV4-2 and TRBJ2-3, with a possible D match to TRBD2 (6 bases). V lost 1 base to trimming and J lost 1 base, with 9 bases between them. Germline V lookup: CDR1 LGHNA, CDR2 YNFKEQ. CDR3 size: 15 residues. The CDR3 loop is CASSQGSGGTDTQYF. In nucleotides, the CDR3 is TGTGCCAGCAGCCAAGGATCGGGAGGCACAGATACGCAGTATTTT.

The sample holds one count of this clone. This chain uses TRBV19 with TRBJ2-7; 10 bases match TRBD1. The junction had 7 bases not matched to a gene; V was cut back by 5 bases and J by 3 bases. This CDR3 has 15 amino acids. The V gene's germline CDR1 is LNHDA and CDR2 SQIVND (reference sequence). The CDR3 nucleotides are TGTGCCAGTAGTCTGGGGACAGGGGACGGCTACGAGCAGTACTTC. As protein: CASSLGTGDGYEQYF.

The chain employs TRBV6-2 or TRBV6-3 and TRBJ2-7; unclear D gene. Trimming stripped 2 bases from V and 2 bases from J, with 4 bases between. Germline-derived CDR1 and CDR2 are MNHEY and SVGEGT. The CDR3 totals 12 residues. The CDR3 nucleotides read TGTGCCAGCAGTTACGCAACCTACGAGCAGTACTTC. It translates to CASSYATYEQYF.

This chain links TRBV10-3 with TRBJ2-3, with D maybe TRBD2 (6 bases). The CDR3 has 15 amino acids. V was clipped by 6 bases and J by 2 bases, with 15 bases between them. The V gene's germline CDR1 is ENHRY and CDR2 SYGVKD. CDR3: CAIRGWDSYTDTQYF. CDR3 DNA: TGTGCCATCAGGGGATGGGACTCCTACACAGATACGCAGTATTTT.

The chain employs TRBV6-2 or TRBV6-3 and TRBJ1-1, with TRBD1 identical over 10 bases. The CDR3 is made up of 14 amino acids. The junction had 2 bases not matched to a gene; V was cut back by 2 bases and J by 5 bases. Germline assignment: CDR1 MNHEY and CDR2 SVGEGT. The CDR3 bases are TGTGCCAGCAGTTACCGGACAGGGGGGACTGAAGCTTTCTTT. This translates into CASSYRTGGTEAFF.

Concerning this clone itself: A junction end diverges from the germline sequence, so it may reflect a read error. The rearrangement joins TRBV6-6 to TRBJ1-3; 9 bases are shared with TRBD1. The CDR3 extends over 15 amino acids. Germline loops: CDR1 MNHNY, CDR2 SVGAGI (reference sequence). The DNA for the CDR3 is TGTACCAGCAGTCCCGGGACAGGGCCAGGAAACACCATATATTTT. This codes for CTSSPGTGPGNTIYF.

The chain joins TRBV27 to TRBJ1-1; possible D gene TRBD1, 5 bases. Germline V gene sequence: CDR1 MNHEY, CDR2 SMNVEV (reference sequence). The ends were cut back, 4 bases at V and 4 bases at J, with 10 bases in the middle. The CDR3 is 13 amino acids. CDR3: CASSWQGPTEAFF. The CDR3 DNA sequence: TGTGCCAGCAGTTGGCAGGGTCCCACTGAAGCTTTCTTT.

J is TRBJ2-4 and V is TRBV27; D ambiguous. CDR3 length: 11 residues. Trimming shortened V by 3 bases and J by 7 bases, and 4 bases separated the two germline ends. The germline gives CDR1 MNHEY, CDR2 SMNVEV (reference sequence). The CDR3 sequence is CASSLGNIQYF. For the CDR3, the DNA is TGTGCCAGCAGTTTGGGGAACATTCAGTACTTC.